The 18 T cell receptor beta chains listed next were all sequenced from one sample in a study of T cell changes during pregnancy in multiple sclerosis. The repertoire was sequenced with immunoSEQ multiplex PCR; TCRdb's copy has only in-frame clones and lacks some. The sample has over 85,000 clones, 90% seen once. The sample consisted of peripheral blood, taken in the second trimester of pregnancy. These receptors originate from a female donor in good health, enrolled as a control in a pregnancy study.

This clone was counted a few times. The rearrangement links TRBV6-1 to TRBJ1-5; 8 bases are a match to TRBD1. Germline values: CDR1 MNHNS, CDR2 SASEGT. V shed 6 bases and J 4 bases; nucleotides not matched to a gene: 8. The CDR3 length is 15 residues. CDR3 residues: CASSPQGVGNQPQHF. Here the CDR3 DNA reads TGTGCCAGCAGCCCACAGGGGGTCGGGAATCAGCCCCAGCATTTT.

The table lists this clone with a count of one. The chain combines TRBV30 with TRBJ1-2, with 10 bases identical to TRBD1. The CDR3 consists of 14 residues. The germline V gene encodes CDR1 GTSNPN and CDR2 SVGIG (reference sequence). V dropped 1 base and J dropped 7; count of bases not matched to a gene: 6. CDR3 protein: CAWSDLTGGGGYTF. CDR3 sequence (DNA): TGTGCCTGGAGTGACCTGACAGGGGGCGGTGGCTACACCTTC.

This chain uses TRBV5-8 with TRBJ1-5; D unclear. CDR3 length: 14 residues. Germline V gene data show CDR1 as SGHTS and CDR2 as YDEGEE. The germline V and J ends were trimmed by 0 bases and 7 bases, with 11 bases remaining between them. CDR3 sequence (DNA): TGTGCCAGCAGCTTGGTCGCAGGTGAGCAGCCCCAGCATTTT. Translating gives CASSLVAGEQPQHF.

The V gene is TRBV5-1, the J gene TRBJ2-3; 11 bases are a match to TRBD2. V dropped 2 bases and J dropped 0; count of bases not matched to a gene: 5. Looked up from germline, CDR1 is SGHRS and CDR2 is YFSETQ. The CDR3 has 17 residues. The CDR3 protein is CASSFTSGGPSTDTQYF. The CDR3 DNA reads as TGCGCCAGCAGCTTCACTAGCGGGGGCCCAAGCACAGATACGCAGTATTTT.

This chain connects TRBV7-9 to TRBJ2-1, with a weak D call TRBD1 (5 bases). Looked up from germline, CDR1 is SEHNR and CDR2 is FQNEAQ (reference sequence). Deletions cut 3 bases from V and 6 bases from J, with 12 bases between. The CDR3 runs 14 residues. CDR3 sequence (DNA): TGTGCCAGCAGCTTTAGACAGTCCAGCAATGAGCAGTTCTTC. Protein sequence: CASSFRQSSNEQFF.

The V and J genes are TRBV27 and TRBJ1-1; possible D gene TRBD1, 6 bases. This CDR3 spans 13 amino acids. V was cut by 6 bases and J by 6 bases, with 14 bases left in between. Looked up from germline, CDR1 is MNHEY and CDR2 is SMNVEV (reference sequence). CDR3 DNA sequence: TGTGCCAGCAGCCCTTACAGGGATCCTGAAGCTTTCTTT. Amino acid sequence: CASSPYRDPEAFF.

The rearrangement joins TRBV11-2 to TRBJ1-2; 7 bases are a match to TRBD1. J gave up 4 bases and V 1 base, and 3 bases lay outside the gene matches. The CDR3 is 14 residues long. CDR1 is SGHAT, CDR2 FQNNGV, per germline. The CDR3 nucleotides are TGTGCCAGCAGCTTAGGGCAGGGGGGCTATGGCTACACCTTC. It translates to CASSLGQGGYGYTF. The complete variable domain, with remaining parts taken from reference TRBV11-2 and TRBJ1-2, reads EAGVAQSPRYKIIEKRQSVAFWCNPISGHATLYWYQQILGQGPKLLIQFQNNGVVDDSQLPKDRFSAERLKGVDSTLKIQPAKLEDSAVYLCASSLGQGGYGYTFGSGTRLTVV.

For the CDR3, the DNA is TGTGCCAGCAGCTTGGAGGACAGGCGGAGTTGGGAGGACTACACCTTC. Translated, it gives CASSLEDRRSWEDYTF. J is TRBJ1-2 and V is TRBV7-2, with 7 bases aligning to TRBD1. V was clipped by 3 bases and J by 10 bases; unmatched bases: 17. Germline V gene sequence: CDR1 SGHTA, CDR2 FQGNSA. The CDR3 totals 16 residues. Full variable domain (rest looked up from reference TRBV7-2 and TRBJ1-2): GAGVSQSPSNKVTEKGKDVELRCDPISGHTALYWYRQSLGQGLEFLIYFQGNSAPDKSGLPSDRFSAERTGGSVSTLTIQRTQQEDSAVYLCASSLEDRRSWEDYTFGSGTRLTVV.

The table lists this clone with a few counts. The chain is built from TRBV2 and TRBJ1-4; 7 bases are a match to TRBD1. CDR3 size: 14 residues. CDR1 and CDR2 (germline): SNHLY, FYNNEI. With 6 bases clipped from V and 8 bases from J, the junction kept 9 bases outside the gene matches. This chain's CDR3 is CASSITTGREKLFF. The CDR3 DNA reads as TGTGCCAGCAGCATCACGACAGGGAGAGAAAAACTGTTTTTT.

V and J are TRBV7-2 and TRBJ2-1; D possibly corresponds to TRBD2 (6 bases). Germline V gene data show CDR1 as SGHTA and CDR2 as FQGNSA. The germline V and J ends were trimmed by 2 bases and 4 bases, with 12 bases remaining between them. This CDR3 region has 15 residues. The CDR3 DNA follows: TGTGCCAGCAGCTTAACCGGCGGGGAGTACAATGAGCAGTTCTTC. Protein product: CASSLTGGEYNEQFF.

V is TRBV18 and J is TRBJ2-1; 8 nucleotides line up with TRBD1. The germline gives CDR1 KGHSH, CDR2 LQKENI. Germline trimming cut 4 bases from V and 6 bases from J; bases unmatched to any gene: 2. The CDR3 runs to 13 residues. CDR3 amino acids: CASSQTGANEQFF. CDR3 bases: TGTGCCAGCTCACAGACAGGGGCCAATGAGCAGTTCTTC.

The CDR3 DNA is TGCGCCAGCAAAAAACAGGGGTTCGGCGGGGAGCTGTTTTTT. Translating gives CASKKQGFGGELFF. V usage is TRBV4-3 and J usage is TRBJ2-2; TRBD1 matches at 7 bases. The germline V gene has CDR1 LGHNA and CDR2 YSLEER. V lost 7 bases and J lost 7; bases outside the gene matches: 9. This CDR3 has 14 amino acids.

CDR3 nucleotide sequence: TGCGCCAGCAGCCTGGTGGACAGGGGGCTTTCCGCAAGGACAGATACGCAGTATTTT. This translates into CASSLVDRGLSARTDTQYF. The J gene is TRBJ2-3, the V gene TRBV5-1; 11 bases are shared with TRBD1. Germline V CDR1 and CDR2: SGHRS, YFSETQ. Germline trimming cut 4 bases from V and 3 bases from J; bases unmatched to any gene: 16. The CDR3 extends over 19 amino acids. The entire variable domain, with the rest obtained from reference TRBV5-1 and TRBJ2-3, is as follows: KAGVTQTPRYLIKTRGQQVTLSCSPISGHRSVSWYQQTPGQGLQFLFEYFSETQRNKGNFPGRFSGRQFSNSRSEMNVSTLELGDSALYLCASSLVDRGLSARTDTQYFGPGTRLTVL.

The chain employs TRBV10-1 and TRBJ2-7; TRBD2 is a possible D gene (5 bases). V lost 0 bases and J 3 bases, leaving 12 bases between the germline ends. CDR1 and CDR2 (germline): WNHNN, SYGVQD (reference sequence). The CDR3 is 15 amino acids. CDR3 sequence (DNA): TGCGCCAGCAGTGAGTCGGAGGACGGACGCTACGAGCAGTACTTC. Translation: CASSESEDGRYEQYF.

This clone appeared a single time. The chain is built from TRBV28 and TRBJ1-1; D remains unclear. V lost 7 bases to trimming and J lost 4 bases, with 7 bases between them. This CDR3 contains 11 residues. Germline V lookup: CDR1 MDHEN, CDR2 SYDVKM. For the CDR3, the DNA is TGTGCCAGCATCGAGGGCACTGAAGCTTTCTTT. Translating gives CASIEGTEAFF.

This clone has a handful of counts. V usage is TRBV7-9 and J usage is TRBJ1-2; D remains ambiguous. The CDR3 is 14 residues long. Trimming left V 4 bases short and J 8 bases short, with 17 bases between. From germline, CDR1 is SEHNR and CDR2 FQNEAQ (reference sequence). CDR3 coding DNA: TGTGCCAGCAGCTCTCCCAGTGGAGGGAGCGGCTACACCTTC. Protein: CASSSPSGGSGYTF.

The rearrangement uses TRBV7-2 and TRBJ2-7, with 8 bases lining up with TRBD1. J lost 2 bases, V lost 5 bases, and 5 bases had no gene match. The CDR3 is 14 amino acids. Germline CDR1 SGHTA, CDR2 FQGNSA. The CDR3 reads CASSPRTGTYEQYF. The CDR3 DNA is TGTGCCAGCAGCCCCCGGACAGGGACCTACGAGCAGTACTTC.

In this sample, this clone turned up once. This rearrangement joins TRBV19 to TRBJ1-5; the match to TRBD1 covers 8 bases. Per germline, CDR1 LNHDA and CDR2 SQIVND (reference sequence). The CDR3 length is 15 residues. V lost 6 bases, J lost 1 base, and 5 bases stayed unmatched. CDR3 DNA sequence: TGTGCCAGTAGACCGGGGGACAGGAGCAATCAGCCCCAGCATTTT. Amino acid sequence: CASRPGDRSNQPQHF.